Following are 24 T cell receptor beta chains from one sample sequenced in a study of blood T cell repertoires in COVID-19. Measured with immunoSEQ multiplex PCR; TCRdb has only the in-frame clones, and not every one. The table has 200,000 to 250,000 clones, around 90% seen once; the top ten hold 0.83%. Sequences were obtained from peripheral blood. Source of these receptors: a young man with COVID-19, enrolled during active disease.

Concerning this clone: Distinct nucleotide sequences in the sample also encode this CDR3. The chain couples TRBV5-1 to TRBJ1-1; D gene uncertain. CDR3 length equals 13 residues. The V gene lost 1 base and the J gene lost 1 base, with 5 bases spanning the gap. Germline CDR1 and CDR2: SGHRS and YFSETQ. Here the CDR3 reads CASSLNRNTEAFF. The DNA of the CDR3 is TGCGCCAGCAGCTTGAACAGGAACACTGAAGCTTTCTTT.

The J gene is TRBJ2-5, the V gene TRBV30; 7 bases agree with TRBD2. The CDR3 loop spans 13 amino acids. Germline values: CDR1 GTSNPN, CDR2 SVGIG (reference sequence). Trimming at V came to 8 bases and at J to 5 bases, leaving 11 bases not matched to a gene. The CDR3 protein is CAGTPTSTETQYF. CDR3 coding DNA: TGTGCCGGGACCCCGACTAGCACGGAGACCCAGTACTTC.

The rearrangement uses TRBV27 and TRBJ1-1, with D unresolved. CDR1 MNHEY and CDR2 SMNVEV come from the germline V gene (reference sequence). The V and J ends lost 0 bases and 0 bases respectively, with 8 bases between them. The CDR3 extends over 15 amino acids. CDR3 sequence: CASSLSKQMNTEAFF. CDR3 in DNA: TGTGCCAGCAGTTTATCGAAACAGATGAACACTGAAGCTTTCTTT.

The V call is TRBV3-1 (or the pseudogene TRBV3-2), the J call TRBJ2-7; D possibly corresponds to TRBD2 (6 bases). Germline CDR1 is LGHDT and CDR2 is YNNKEL (reference sequence). The V end was cut by 0 bases, the J end by 2 bases, with 11 bases between. The CDR3 runs to 15 residues. The DNA of the CDR3 is TGTGCCAGCAGCCAAGACTCGGGGGTTGCCTACGAGCAGTACTTC. Its protein is CASSQDSGVAYEQYF.

The chain couples TRBV5-1 to TRBJ1-1; D is unresolved. V was shortened by 2 bases and J by 1 base, with 12 bases between the two germline ends. The CDR3 loop spans 15 amino acids. CDR1 is SGHRS and CDR2 is YFSETQ in the germline V gene. CDR3 DNA sequence: TGCGCCAGCAGCTTAGACGGGTCGCAGAACACTGAAGCTTTCTTT. It yields the protein CASSLDGSQNTEAFF.

The gene calls are TRBV12-3 or TRBV12-4 and TRBJ2-2, with TRBD2 matching 7 bases. This CDR3 contains 13 residues. The V segment lost 7 bases and the J segment 4 bases; nucleotides outside the gene matches: 3. CDR3 sequence: CASKWEGTGELFF. The CDR3 coding sequence is TGTGCCAGCAAGTGGGAGGGCACCGGGGAGCTGTTTTTT.

The chain combines TRBV30 with TRBJ2-7; TRBD1 aligns across 9 bases. Germline V gene data show CDR1 as GTSNPN and CDR2 as SVGIG (reference sequence). J was trimmed by 6 bases and V by 4 bases; bases with no gene match: 13. The CDR3 covers 15 residues. CDR3 sequence (DNA): TGTGCCTGGACCCCAGGCCGGACAGGGGTAGGCGAGCAGTACTTC. Translation gives CAWTPGRTGVGEQYF.

The V and J genes are TRBV5-4 and TRBJ1-6, with TRBD1 matching 8 bases. Germline V CDR1 and CDR2: SGHNT, YYREEE (reference sequence). The J segment lost 8 bases and the V segment lost 4 bases, leaving 11 bases of the junction unmatched. This CDR3 is built from 16 residues. CDR3 sequence reads: CASSRTSGGGYSPLHF. The CDR3 DNA is TGTGCCAGCAGCAGAACCTCAGGGGGCGGTTATTCACCCCTCCACTTT.

The chain recombines TRBV5-1 with TRBJ1-2; possibly TRBD1 for D (6 bases). The ends were cut back, 4 bases at V and 8 bases at J, with 21 bases in the middle. The germline gives CDR1 SGHRS, CDR2 YFSETQ. This CDR3 comprises 15 residues. CDR3 loop: CASSTGQPELGGYTF. The CDR3 region has the DNA TGCGCCAGCAGCACTGGACAGCCCGAATTGGGGGGCTACACCTTC.

The chain employs TRBV6-5 and TRBJ1-5, with 8 bases identical to TRBD1. Germline CDR1 reads MNHEY; CDR2 reads SVGAGI. The CDR3 spans 15 residues. The trim removed 4 bases at V and 4 bases at J, leaving 6 bases unmatched. Here the CDR3 reads CASSFGQGGNQPQHF. The CDR3 DNA follows: TGTGCCAGCAGTTTCGGACAGGGAGGGAATCAGCCCCAGCATTTT.

The J gene is TRBJ2-5, the V gene TRBV25-1, with a possible D match to TRBD1 (5 bases). V gave up 1 base and J gave up 5 bases, with 11 bases separating them. The CDR3 extends over 14 amino acids. The germline V gene has CDR1 MGHDK and CDR2 SYGVNS. DNA of the CDR3: TGTGCCAGCAGTGAATGGAAGGGGCCGGAGACCCAGTACTTC. Its protein product is CASSEWKGPETQYF.

This chain connects TRBV28 to TRBJ1-3; TRBD1 matches at 8 bases. Germline V lookup: CDR1 MDHEN, CDR2 SYDVKM. Trimming removed 4 bases from V and 2 bases from J; junction bases left unmatched: 1. This CDR3 has 14 amino acids. CDR3 loop: CASSSGGPGNTIYF. CDR3 DNA sequence: TGTGCCAGCAGTTCAGGGGGCCCTGGAAACACCATATATTTT.

V usage is TRBV5-1 and J usage is TRBJ2-5; weak D call: TRBD1 (6 bases). Germline V gene lookup returns CDR1 SGHRS and CDR2 YFSETQ. V was cut by 4 bases and J by 2 bases, with 9 bases left in between. This CDR3 is 13 amino acids long. The chain's CDR3 is CASSRTGQETQYF. CDR3 sequence (DNA): TGCGCCAGCAGCCGTACAGGGCAAGAGACCCAGTACTTC.

CDR3 in DNA: TGTGCCAGCAGCCACGACCGGACTCGCTCTTACAATGAGCAGTTCTTC. This codes for CASSHDRTRSYNEQFF. This chain joins TRBV4-2 and TRBJ2-1; possibly TRBD2 for D (5 bases). There are 16 residues in the CDR3. Trimming shortened V by 3 bases and J by 4 bases, and 16 bases separated the two germline ends. The V gene's germline CDR1 is LGHNA and CDR2 YNFKEQ.

This chain uses TRBV2 with TRBJ1-2; TRBD1 is a possible D gene (5 bases). This CDR3 spans 17 amino acids. Looked up from germline, CDR1 is SNHLY and CDR2 is FYNNEI. The V end was cut by 5 bases, the J end by 6 bases, with 25 bases between. CDR3 loop: CASSHTTGSQGSDGYTF. CDR3 in DNA: TGTGCCAGCAGTCACACAACCGGGAGTCAGGGTTCGGATGGCTACACCTTC.

The chain recombines TRBV5-5 with TRBJ2-1; 10 bases are shared with TRBD1. Looked up from germline, CDR1 is SGHKS and CDR2 is YYEKEE (reference sequence). CDR3 length: 15 amino acids. With 2 bases clipped from V and 8 bases from J, the junction kept 7 bases outside the gene matches. CDR3 DNA: TGTGCCAGCAGCTTTTTAGGACAGGGGGTCGATGAGCAGTTCTTC. Translating gives CASSFLGQGVDEQFF.

This chain links TRBV5-4 with TRBJ1-6; 10 nucleotides align to TRBD1. The CDR3 length is 14 residues. V trimming: 4 bases; J trimming: 8 bases; junction bases outside the gene matches: 3. Germline CDR1 SGHNT, CDR2 YYREEE (reference sequence). This CDR3 reads CASSRGTGDSPLHF. As DNA, the CDR3 is TGTGCCAGCAGCCGGGGGACAGGGGATTCACCCCTCCACTTT.

The chain has TRBV27 and TRBJ2-5, with D possibly TRBD2 on 5 matching bases. V was clipped by 2 bases and J by 3 bases, with 10 bases between them. CDR3 length: 14 amino acids. Germline V lookup: CDR1 MNHEY, CDR2 SMNVEV (reference sequence). CDR3 coding DNA: TGTGCCAGCAGTTTAACGGGGATTAAAGAGACCCAGTACTTC. Translating gives CASSLTGIKETQYF.

The chain employs TRBV5-1 and TRBJ1-1, with TRBD1 matching 8 bases. The CDR3 runs 17 residues. From germline, CDR1 is SGHRS and CDR2 YFSETQ. Unmatched junction bases numbered 12, after V lost 4 bases and J lost 1 base. The CDR3 nucleotides read TGCGCCAGCAGCAGGGTGACAATGGGGACAGGGAACACTGAAGCTTTCTTT. Its translation is CASSRVTMGTGNTEAFF.

The chain uses TRBV25-1 and TRBJ2-7, with TRBD2 matching over 12 bases. V trimming: 4 bases; J trimming: 1 base; junction bases outside the gene matches: 2. This CDR3 has 15 residues. Germline values: CDR1 MGHDK, CDR2 SYGVNS. The CDR3 spells CASSATSGGSYEQYF. The CDR3 bases are TGTGCCAGCAGTGCTACTAGCGGGGGGTCCTACGAGCAGTACTTC.

The genes are TRBV5-1 and TRBJ2-7; the match to TRBD2 covers 8 bases. This CDR3 region has 15 residues. Germline-derived CDR1 and CDR2 are SGHRS and YFSETQ. The V gene end was trimmed by 3 bases and the J gene end by 6 bases; junction bases not matched to a gene: 11. Here the CDR3 reads CASSSRREGVPEQYF. The CDR3, as DNA: TGCGCCAGCAGCTCCCGCCGGGAGGGGGTCCCCGAGCAGTACTTC.

This clone was detected once. The genes are TRBV7-2 and TRBJ2-1; 8 positions agree with TRBD2. Trimming removed 1 base from V and 4 bases from J; junction bases left unmatched: 6. The CDR3 runs to 16 residues. Germline V gene lookup returns CDR1 SGHTA and CDR2 FQGNSA. CDR3 nucleotide sequence: TGTGCCAGCAGCTTAGTGGGGACTAGGAATTACAATGAGCAGTTCTTC. Translating gives CASSLVGTRNYNEQFF.

This clone appeared once. The gene calls are TRBV9 and TRBJ2-5; D is uncertain. The CDR3 covers 16 residues. Looked up from germline, CDR1 is SGDLS and CDR2 is YYNGEE. The V gene lost 0 bases and the J gene lost 5 bases, with 17 bases spanning the gap. The CDR3 region is CASSVGGFDGRETQYF. For the CDR3, the DNA is TGTGCCAGCAGCGTAGGCGGATTCGACGGTCGGGAGACCCAGTACTTC.

DNA of the CDR3: TGTGCCAGCAGCTTGGGTTCTGATGGCTACACCTTC. Translation: CASSLGSDGYTF. V and J are TRBV5-4 and TRBJ1-2, with D unresolved. The CDR3 is 12 amino acids. The germline V and J ends were trimmed by 0 bases and 6 bases, with 6 bases remaining between them. Germline values: CDR1 SGHNT, CDR2 YYREEE (reference sequence).